This paragraph covers one TCR beta chain sequence. Its specific antigen is unknown. There are no base qualities to consult, and no much larger clone falls within one base. Sequencing was performed on an Illumina Genome Analyzer II. Two rounds of nested PCR with TRBC1/TRBC2-specific primers yielded a RACE product of about 520 bp, which was gel-purified. First-strand cDNA was synthesized with a TRBC-specific primer plus a template-switching oligonucleotide, by which a 5' anchor for RACE was provided. Because the RACE amplicon was too long for direct short-read sequencing, the RACE amplicon was concatemerized by ligation and sheared by sonication. PAGE was used to isolate a size fraction of 100 to 300 bp, and that fraction then underwent shotgun sequencing on the Illumina platform. In separate runs on an Illumina GAII, sequencing yielded 18.8 million 36-nt reads and 21.7 million 50-nt single-end reads. In the paper's pipeline: The pooled over 40,000,000 reads were assembled with iSSAKE using parameters -m 15, -o 2 and -r 0.7. Reads that aligned to the ends of Ensembl TRBV gene predictions and carried unmatched junctional bases were used to seed de novo CDR3 beta assemblies. Clonotype abundance was estimated from the count of matching assembled contigs rather than from raw read depth. Of the assembled clonotypes, approximately 2,100 (approximately 6%) had in-frame stop codons and were removed, leaving about 34,000 productive clonotypes. Of the 300 or so unique TCR sequences obtained by Sanger sequencing of cloned RACE products, nearly 70% were also present in the Illumina assembly. TCRdb trimmed public reads at Q25 via fastp, called clones via MiXCR and kept in-frame beta chains. Rows with one shared CDR3 protein collapse into an entry with the most common genes and DNA. For this entry, the V and J calls and clone size follow TCRdb and not the study's own pipeline. This sample lists over 4,000 distinct CDR3 sequences; around two fifths were detected once. The ten top clones hold roughly 3% of the sample.

Everyone in the donor pool was aged roughly 18 to 45 years, and the pool included 380 males and about 180 females. Peripheral leukocyte polyA+ RNA was isolated from approximately 150 liters of pooled peripheral blood. A commercial mRNA preparation from normal human peripheral blood leukocytes, pooled from a few hundred individuals, served as the starting material. The data originate from a study of massively parallel sequencing of T cell beta chains (dated by TCRdb to between 2009 and 2010). About the full investigation: Using 5'-RACE, Illumina short-read sequencing and a dedicated short-read assembly strategy, the study profiled the diversity of human TCR beta CDR3 in peripheral blood. General findings and caveats noted by the study authors: CDR3 beta lengths ranging from 21 to 81 nucleotides were observed, with a peak at 45 nucleotides. TRBV usage was found to range from roughly 0.01% for TRBV17 to 24% to 25% for TRBV20-1, and TRBJ usage was found to range from 1.5% to 2% for TRBJ2-6 to 17.2% for TRBJ2-1. By subsampling, clonotype counts were shown to rise linearly with read number, indicating that sequencing depth was far from saturation. The reported gene usage frequencies may have been skewed by preferential PCR amplification of some TRBV and TRBJ sequences. Only approximately 23,000 (around 70%) of the clonotypes could be assigned a unique TRBV gene. Among approximately 30,000 distinct clonotypes, 50% to 80% of clonotypes but only around a fifth of assemblies were accounted for by single-copy clonotypes. Because the RNA was pooled from many donors, the results reflect population-average clonotype abundance rather than any individual repertoire. A single sequence read was the only support for most clonotypes (about 60% of the roughly 35,000), which could in principle inflate the apparent diversity.

Its CDR3 holds 13 amino acids, cysteine through phenylalanine. CDR3 DNA is the only sequence kept; it has 39 bases, read in frame from the first base. Via the germline V gene, CDR1 is SNHLY and CDR2 FYNNEI. The germline ends are 15 bases apart after V is trimmed by 8 bases and J by 6 bases. The clonotype originates from a pool of human donors in good health; the sample was commercial RNA pooled from many donors. Recombination linked TRBV2 to TRBJ2-3; a tentative D call is TRBD2 (5 bases match). Sequencing was done on a sample of commercial RNA from peripheral blood pooled from many donors. The CDR3 is CASVDGVGDTQYF. Here is the DNA: TGTGCCAGCGTGGACGGGGTTGGGGATACGCAGTATTTT.